This passage covers 29 T cell receptor beta chains from one sample sequenced in a study of memory CD4+ T cells and cytomegalovirus serostatus. Single viable CD3+CD4+CD8-CD45RO+ cells were sorted as the memory CD4+ T cells. Clones were read by immunoSEQ multiplex PCR, and TCRdb kept only the in-frame ones, dropping some. The data contain 46,000 or so clones, around 78% of them singletons. The specimen was memory CD4+ T cells from blood. The source is an adult in good health and CMV-seronegative.

The chain employs TRBV7-8 and TRBJ2-2, with TRBD1 identical over 9 bases. The V gene end was trimmed by 4 bases and the J gene end by 6 bases; junction bases not matched to a gene: 9. Germline CDR1 and CDR2: SGHVS and FQNEAQ. The CDR3 covers 16 residues. CDR3 bases: TGTGCCAGCAGCTCCGGACAGGGGACCATAGCCGGGGAGCTGTTTTTT. Its protein is CASSSGQGTIAGELFF.

The V and J genes are TRBV7-9 and TRBJ1-2; TRBD1 agrees at 7 bases. CDR3 size: 12 residues. With 5 bases clipped from V and 5 bases from J, the junction kept 2 bases outside the gene matches. Germline values: CDR1 SEHNR, CDR2 FQNEAQ (reference sequence). DNA for the CDR3: TGTGCCAGCAGCGAGGGACAGTATGGCTACACCTTC. Encoded protein: CASSEGQYGYTF.

This clone was observed a few times. This chain uses TRBV28 with TRBJ2-7; D may correspond to TRBD1 or TRBD2 (5 bases each). Germline V gives CDR1 MDHEN, CDR2 SYDVKM. This CDR3 comprises 15 residues. Trimming removed 0 bases from V and 2 bases from J, with 11 bases in between. The CDR3 DNA reads TGTGCCAGCAGTTTATGGGGGGACGCTACCTACGAGCAGTACTTC. It translates to CASSLWGDATYEQYF. Full variable domain (remainder filled in from reference TRBV28 and TRBJ2-7): DVKVTQSSRYLVKRTGEKVFLECVQDMDHENMFWYRQDPGLGLRLIYFSYDVKMKEKGDIPEGYSVSREKKERFSLILESASTNQTSMYLCASSLWGDATYEQYFGPGTRLTVT.

The CDR3 loop is CASSLDRGREKLFF. Here the CDR3 DNA reads TGTGCCAGCAGTTTGGACAGGGGTCGAGAAAAACTGTTTTTT. The chain combines TRBV28 with TRBJ1-4, with 9 bases that match TRBD1. The CDR3 consists of 14 residues. V dropped 3 bases and J dropped 8; count of bases not matched to a gene: 4. The V gene's germline CDR1 is MDHEN and CDR2 SYDVKM.

CDR3 DNA sequence: TGTGCCTGGAGTGTAGAAGGGGACGGTGAAGCTTTCTTT. Protein product: CAWSVEGDGEAFF. The chain recombines TRBV30 with TRBJ1-1; maybe TRBD1 (5 bases). Trimming pared 0 bases from V and 7 bases from J, leaving 12 bases between. Germline V lookup: CDR1 GTSNPN, CDR2 SVGIG (reference sequence). The CDR3 runs 13 residues.

This rearrangement joins TRBV4-3 to TRBJ2-1; D ambiguous. Germline CDR1 reads LGHNA; CDR2 reads YSLEER. The CDR3 sequence is 13 residues long. V lost 1 base to trimming and J lost 4 bases, with 5 bases between them. The CDR3 sequence: CASSQVPYNEQFF. The CDR3 DNA reads TGCGCCAGCAGCCAAGTACCTTACAATGAGCAGTTCTTC.

The rearrangement joins TRBV6-5 to TRBJ2-3; tentatively, D is TRBD2 (7 bases). Between the trimmed V and J ends, which lost 11 bases and 4 bases, there was a span of 19 bases. This CDR3 is built from 14 residues. Germline CDR1 MNHEY, CDR2 SVGAGI. For the CDR3, the DNA is TGTGCCGTCAAGGGGGGGGGACTGGCAGATACGCAGTATTTT. This translates into CAVKGGGLADTQYF.

CDR3 coding DNA: TGTGCCAGCAGCCTACGGGGGGGCGCACTGTTTTTT. This translates into CASSLRGGALFF. The chain links TRBV5-4 to TRBJ1-4; a possible D gene is TRBD1 (6 bases). V was cut by 4 bases and J by 13 bases, with 14 bases left in between. The CDR3 has 12 residues. Germline CDR1 and CDR2: SGHNT and YYREEE (reference sequence). The whole variable domain, remainder taken from reference TRBV5-4 and TRBJ1-4, is ETGVTQSPTHLIKTRGQQVTLRCSSQSGHNTVSWYQQALGQGPQFIFQYYREEENGRGNFPPRFSGLQFPNYSSELNVNALELDDSALYLCASSLRGGALFFGSGTQLSVL.

This sequence joins TRBV5-1 and TRBJ2-7; tentative D call: TRBD2 (6 bases). Germline loops: CDR1 SGHRS, CDR2 YFSETQ. The CDR3 has 14 residues. Trimming removed 1 base at V and 6 bases at J, with 14 bases between. The CDR3 here is CASSLPGTGGEQYF. In DNA, the CDR3 is TGCGCCAGCAGCTTGCCGGGGACCGGGGGCGAGCAGTACTTC.

The chain carries TRBV2 and TRBJ1-1; maybe TRBD1 (5 bases). The CDR3 loop spans 14 amino acids. Germline V gives CDR1 SNHLY, CDR2 FYNNEI. V lost 6 bases and J 5 bases, leaving 16 bases between the germline ends. CDR3 coding DNA: TGTGCCAGCAGGTATCTGGGGGGGAGGACTGAAGCTTTCTTT. It is translated as CASRYLGGRTEAFF.

The chain carries TRBV6-6 and TRBJ2-5; the D is unclear. The last part of the DNA fits TRBJ2-7 better; the J call may be wrong. Germline CDR1 reads MNHNY; CDR2 reads SVGAGI (reference sequence). This CDR3 is 12 amino acids long. The CDR3 spells CATGRLSYEQYF. CDR3 DNA sequence: TGTGCCACCGGACGGTTGAGCTACGAGCAGTACTTC.

V usage is TRBV18 and J usage is TRBJ1-6; no clear D gene. The V end lost 6 bases, the J end lost 6 bases, and 9 bases lay between the germline ends. The CDR3 runs to 13 residues. Per the germline V gene, CDR1 is KGHSH and CDR2 is LQKENI. For the CDR3, the DNA is TGTGCCAGCTCGCGCAACGGTAATTCACCCCTCCACTTT. As protein: CASSRNGNSPLHF.

The gene calls are TRBV10-3 and TRBJ2-6, with D possibly being TRBD1 (5 bases). This CDR3 comprises 19 residues. The germline V gene encodes CDR1 ENHRY and CDR2 SYGVKD. Trimming cost V 6 bases and J 2 bases, with 23 bases left between them. The CDR3 region has the DNA TGTGCCATCAGAGCCGCTTTGAGTGTTAGGGGTGCTGGGGCCAACGTCCTGACTTTC. Translation: CAIRAALSVRGAGANVLTF.

This clone was seen once. The DNA for the CDR3 is TGTGCCAGCAGCTTAGCCAGGGGAGTTGTGGAGACCCAGTACTTC. It codes for CASSLARGVVETQYF. V usage is TRBV7-2 and J usage is TRBJ2-5; D may be TRBD1 (6 bases). The length of the CDR3 is 15 residues. V lost 0 bases and J lost 5, with 13 bases in between. Germline loops: CDR1 SGHTA, CDR2 FQGNSA.

This clone has only one observation. The chain joins TRBV9 to TRBJ2-7; weak D call: TRBD2 (5 bases). CDR1 and CDR2 from the germline V gene are SGDLS and YYNGEE. Between the trimmed V and J ends, which lost 4 bases and 2 bases, there was a span of 13 bases. The CDR3 contains 14 residues. CDR3 in amino acids: CASSLREGPYEQYF. CDR3 in DNA: TGTGCCAGCAGCCTACGAGAGGGTCCCTACGAGCAGTACTTC.

CDR3 nucleotides: TGTGCCAGCAGCGCCGGACAGGGGCTCCACTTT. This sequence encodes CASSAGQGLHF. The J gene is TRBJ1-6, the V gene TRBV5-4; 9 bases match TRBD1. This CDR3 spans 11 amino acids. V trimming: 4 bases; J trimming: 16 bases; junction bases outside the gene matches: 3. Germline values: CDR1 SGHNT, CDR2 YYREEE (reference sequence).

The CDR3 spells CASSLPGGRAFF. CDR3 bases: TGTGCCAGCAGCTTACCAGGGGGGCGAGCTTTCTTT. The J gene is TRBJ1-1, the V gene TRBV6-5; 7 nucleotides agree with TRBD1. The junction had 8 bases not matched to a gene; V was cut back by 6 bases and J by 10 bases. The CDR3 is made up of 12 amino acids. Germline V CDR1 and CDR2: MNHEY, SVGAGI.

This clone has only a few counts. The chain joins TRBV11-2 to TRBJ1-2; 12 nucleotides agree with TRBD1. V lost 7 bases to trimming and J lost 7 bases; unmatched junction nucleotides: 4. CDR1 and CDR2 (germline): SGHAT, FQNNGV. The CDR3 is 13 amino acids. Here the CDR3 reads CASKGQGAGGYTF. CDR3 DNA: TGTGCCAGCAAGGGACAGGGGGCAGGTGGCTACACCTTC.

This chain joins TRBV5-6 and TRBJ1-3; D may be TRBD1 (5 bases). Germline V lookup: CDR1 SGHDT, CDR2 YYEEEE. The CDR3 is 16 residues long. V shed 4 bases and J shed 2 bases, with 16 bases lying between them. The CDR3 nucleotides are TGTGCCAGCAGCCCGGGGCCAGATCCTACTGGAAACACCATATATTTT. Translation: CASSPGPDPTGNTIYF.

J is TRBJ1-4 and V is TRBV5-1, with 8 bases fitting TRBD1. The CDR3 sequence is 16 residues long. Trimming took 4 bases from V and 8 from J; bases not matched to a gene: 13. Germline CDR1 reads SGHRS; CDR2 reads YFSETQ. CDR3 DNA sequence: TGCGCCAGCAGCCGTGAAGGGACAGGATACGTGGAAAAACTGTTTTTT. It encodes CASSREGTGYVEKLFF.

J is TRBJ2-7 and V is TRBV30; D remains unclear. CDR1 and CDR2 (germline): GTSNPN, SVGIG (reference sequence). V lost 3 bases and J lost 3, with 9 bases in between. The length of the CDR3 is 12 residues. The CDR3 region is CAWSEPNYEQYF. CDR3 DNA: TGTGCCTGGAGCGAACCAAACTACGAGCAGTACTTC. Supplemented by reference TRBV30 and TRBJ2-7, the full variable domain reads SQTIHQWPATLVQPVGSPLSLECTVEGTSNPNLYWYRQAAGRGLQLLFYSVGIGQISSEVPQNLSASRPQDRQFILSSKKLLLSDSGFYLCAWSEPNYEQYFGPGTRLTVT.

The chain employs TRBV7-2 and TRBJ1-5; D is perhaps TRBD1 (6 bases). CDR3 length: 14 residues. Trimming stripped 5 bases from V and 5 bases from J, with 13 bases between. Germline CDR1 SGHTA, CDR2 FQGNSA. CDR3 amino acids: CASSPRRGDQPQHF. Written as DNA, the CDR3 is TGTGCCAGCAGCCCCCGCAGGGGCGATCAGCCCCAGCATTTT.

This clone was counted only a few times. V usage is TRBV7-9 and J usage is TRBJ1-6; D unresolved. Trimming removed 3 bases at V and 8 bases at J, with 8 bases between. The CDR3 is 13 amino acids. Germline lookup yields CDR1 SEHNR and CDR2 FQNEAQ (reference sequence). The CDR3 loop reads CASSLSADSPLHF. Written as DNA, the CDR3 is TGTGCCAGCAGCTTGTCTGCGGATTCACCCCTCCACTTT.

This chain connects TRBV11-2 to TRBJ1-6, with 7 bases aligning to TRBD1. V lost 3 bases and J lost 7; bases outside the gene matches: 6. The CDR3 spans 15 residues. Germline CDR1 SGHAT, CDR2 FQNNGV. CDR3 loop: CASSLRGRGNSPLHF. CDR3 nucleotide sequence: TGTGCCAGCAGCTTGAGGGGGCGAGGGAATTCACCCCTCCACTTT.

This chain joins TRBV5-4 and TRBJ1-5, with D possibly matching TRBD1 (6 bases). This CDR3 is built from 15 residues. Germline CDR1 SGHNT, CDR2 YYREEE (reference sequence). Trimming cost V 2 bases and J 2 bases, with 11 bases left between them. In nucleotides, the CDR3 is TGTGCCAGCAGCTTTAGTACAGGGCGCAATCAGCCCCAGCATTTT. This sequence encodes CASSFSTGRNQPQHF.

The V gene is TRBV7-2, the J gene TRBJ1-3; TRBD1 matches at 8 bases. The CDR3 is made up of 16 amino acids. The germline CDR1 and CDR2 sequences are SGHTA and FQGNSA. The V and J ends lost 5 bases and 1 base, in that order; junction bases with no gene match: 7. The CDR3 protein is CASSLTRTGSGNTIYF. The CDR3 DNA reads TGTGCCAGCAGCCTAACCAGGACAGGGTCTGGAAACACCATATATTTT.

The J gene is TRBJ2-1, the V gene TRBV18; no clear D gene. The CDR3 has 13 amino acids. With 4 bases removed from V and 4 bases from J, the gap between germline ends came to 8 bases. Germline V CDR1 and CDR2: KGHSH, LQKENI. The CDR3 region has the DNA TGTGCCAGCTCACAATACAAATACAATGAGCAGTTCTTC. Translated: CASSQYKYNEQFF. The variable domain in full, with the rest retrieved from reference TRBV18 and TRBJ2-1, is NAGVMQNPRHLVRRRGQEARLRCSPMKGHSHVYWYRQLPEEGLKFMVYLQKENIIDESGMPKERFSAEFPKEGPSILRIQQVVRGDSAAYFCASSQYKYNEQFFGPGTRLTVL.

This clone was seen only a few times. The CDR3 loop is CASSSYLYTGELFF. CDR3 sequence (DNA): TGTGCCAGCAGCTCCTACTTATACACCGGGGAGCTGTTTTTT. This chain links TRBV5-6 with TRBJ2-2; no clear D. CDR1 is SGHDT, CDR2 YYEEEE, per germline. Trimming pared 3 bases from V and 3 bases from J, leaving 9 bases between. This CDR3 spans 14 amino acids. Using reference TRBV5-6 and TRBJ2-2 for the parts outside the CDR3, the full variable domain is DAGVTQSPTHLIKTRGQQVTLRCSPKSGHDTVSWYQQALGQGPQFIFQYYEEEERQRGNFPDRFSGHQFPNYSSELNVNALLLGDSALYLCASSSYLYTGELFFGEGSRLTVL.

The genes are TRBV30 and TRBJ2-1, with D possibly called TRBD1 or TRBD2 (5 bases each). V was clipped by 0 bases and J by 1 base, with 10 bases between them. Per the germline V gene, CDR1 is GTSNPN and CDR2 is SVGIG (reference sequence). This CDR3 region has 15 residues. The CDR3 loop reads CAWSVQGPSYNEQFF. CDR3 bases: TGTGCCTGGAGTGTGCAGGGACCGTCCTACAATGAGCAGTTCTTC.